This T cell receptor beta chain came from a study of T cell repertoires in cytomegalovirus infection. Overall study results and limits: CMV-specific TCR beta clonotypes restricted by HLA-C dominated the ex vivo response.

A remark on this clonotype: What it binds is unknown.

TCRdb fed the reads into MiXCR, producing one record per CDR3 protein. The sample lists fewer than 1,000,000 distinct CDR3 sequences, around 32% occurring once. Specimen: cultured CD8+ T cells from PBMCs, collected from culture after CMV antigen stimulation. The TCR comes from a human donor in good health (CMV status not recorded). Some clones in this sample may be carry-over from other donors' samples.

In DNA, the CDR3 is TGTGCCAGCAGCTTAGTCGACCGAAACTATGGCTACACCTTC. Amino acids: CASSLVDRNYGYTF. The chain couples TRBV7-9 to TRBJ1-2, with D uncertain. CDR1 and CDR2 from the germline V gene are SEHNR and FQNEAQ (reference sequence). CDR3 length equals 14 residues. Trimming stripped 1 base from V and 2 bases from J, with 8 bases between. Full variable domain (rest looked up from reference TRBV7-9 and TRBJ1-2): DTGVSQNPRHKITKRGQNVTFRCDPISEHNRLYWYRQTLGQGPEFLTYFQNEAQLEKSRLLSDRFSAERPKGSFSTLEIQRTEQGDSAMYLCASSLVDRNYGYTFGSGTRLTVV.